The rows below give T cell receptor beta chains drawn from one sample of a study of T cell responses to AZD1222 COVID-19 vaccine. Produced via immunoSEQ multiplex PCR; TCRdb's table is partial and in-frame only. The table has about 150,000 clones, 80% to 90% seen once. Sequencing used peripheral blood, obtained on day 0 of AZD1222 vaccination. These receptors all stem from an adult in good health. Each CDR3 is given with its conserved first and last residue. The order of the fields is clone size, V gene, D gene, J gene, CDR3 length, CDR3 protein, CDR3 DNA. A D gene is named only where the DNA matches it firmly. Only some rows state a clone size, as once, few, many or a class for expanded clones.

.	TRBV5-1	.	TRBJ1-1	14	CASSLVQGSTEAFF	TGCGCCAGCAGCTTGGTTCAGGGTAGCACTGAAGCTTTCTTT
once	TRBV7-2	.	TRBJ1-1	13	CASSFTGGTEAFF	TGTGCCAGCAGCTTCACAGGTGGCACTGAAGCTTTCTTT
.	TRBV27	TRBD2	TRBJ2-3	16	CASSSLLVGGADTQYF	TGTGCCAGCAGTTCCCTCCTAGTTGGGGGGGCAGATACGCAGTATTTT
.	TRBV25-1	.	TRBJ1-3	15	CASSEGTSSGNTIYF	TGTGCCAGCAGTGAAGGAACCAGCTCTGGAAACACCATATATTTT
.	TRBV4-2	.	TRBJ1-3	18	CASSQEPRGSSSGNTIYF	TGTGCCAGCAGCCAAGAACCGCGGGGCTCATCCTCTGGAAACACCATATATTTT
.	TRBV5-4	.	TRBJ1-4	13	CASSSGLNEKLFF	TGTGCCAGCAGCTCCGGATTAAATGAAAAACTGTTTTTT
.	TRBV7-9	.	TRBJ1-2	15	CASSPAGITNYGYTF	TGTGCCAGCAGCCCGGCAGGGATAACTAACTATGGCTACACCTTC
.	TRBV7-8	.	TRBJ2-5	11	CASSYQETQYF	TGTGCCAGCAGCTATCAAGAGACCCAGTACTTC
.	TRBV15	TRBD1	TRBJ1-2	12	CATSPARGGYTF	TGTGCCACCAGCCCGGCCAGGGGGGGCTACACCTTC
.	TRBV19	.	TRBJ2-5	10	CASSIETQYF	TGTGCCAGTAGTATAGAGACCCAGTACTTC
.	TRBV7-8	.	TRBJ1-1	13	CASSFRQAGEAFF	TGTGCCAGCAGCTTCCGTCAGGCAGGGGAAGCTTTCTTT
few	TRBV15	.	TRBJ1-5	13	CATSSEINQPQHF	TGTGCCACCAGCAGTGAAATCAATCAGCCCCAGCATTTT
.	TRBV6-6	.	TRBJ1-6	15	CASRSDGTGPSPLHF	TGTGCCAGCAGGAGCGATGGCACAGGGCCTTCACCCCTCCACTTT
.	TRBV10-3	TRBD1	TRBJ1-2	12	CAISPTGGSYTF	TGTGCCATCAGTCCTACAGGGGGCAGCTACACCTTC
.	TRBV7-7	.	TRBJ2-3	14	CASSLVGITDTQYF	TGTGCCAGCAGCTTAGTGGGTATCACAGATACGCAGTATTTT
.	TRBV3-1/TRBV3-2	.	TRBJ1-2	14	CASSQGPGNYGYTF	TGTGCCAGCAGCCAAGGTCCGGGGAACTATGGCTACACCTTC
.	TRBV4-1	TRBD2	TRBJ2-7	21	CASSQKEAGTSGIFTPYEQYF	TGCGCCAGCAGCCAAAAGGAAGCCGGGACTAGCGGGATTTTTACCCCCTACGAGCAGTACTTC
.	TRBV4-2	TRBD2	TRBJ2-5	15	CASSAGLAEQETQYF	TGTGCCAGCAGCGCTGGACTAGCGGAGCAAGAGACCCAGTACTTC
.	TRBV15	.	TRBJ2-7	15	CATSRDGPGVREQYF	TGTGCCACCAGCAGAGATGGTCCGGGAGTGCGGGAGCAGTACTTC
.	TRBV18	.	TRBJ1-2	20	CASSPPKGRTQHRANYGYTF	TGTGCCAGCTCACCACCCAAGGGGCGGACCCAACACCGAGCTAACTATGGCTACACCTTC
.	TRBV9	TRBD2	TRBJ2-3	16	CASSALRGGAGDTQYF	TGTGCCAGCAGCGCCCTCCGCGGGGGGGCGGGAGATACGCAGTATTTT
.	TRBV4-1	TRBD2	TRBJ2-5	19	CASSQGVVGGGLYQETQYF	TGCGCCAGCAGCCAAGGAGTCGTAGGCGGGGGGCTTTACCAAGAGACCCAGTACTTC
.	TRBV2	.	TRBJ2-2	15	CASSETLGRFGELFF	TGTGCCAGCAGTGAGACTCTAGGAAGATTCGGGGAGCTGTTTTTT
.	TRBV6-1	TRBD1	TRBJ2-3	20	CASSAPQGAHPYFSTDTQYF	TGTGCCAGCAGTGCACCTCAGGGGGCGCATCCCTACTTTTCCACAGATACGCAGTATTTT
.	TRBV29-1	.	TRBJ1-3	11	CSVVRGNTIYF	TGCAGCGTTGTAAGGGGAAACACCATATATTTT
.	TRBV19	TRBD1	TRBJ1-5	17	CASSIGVKGQGYQPQHF	TGTGCCAGTAGTATAGGAGTCAAGGGACAGGGTTATCAGCCCCAGCATTTT
.	TRBV18	.	TRBJ1-3	15	CASCDSATSGNTIYF	TGTGCCAGCTGCGACTCAGCAACTTCTGGAAACACCATATATTTT
.	TRBV10-3	TRBD1	TRBJ1-1	14	CAIRGQGENTEAFF	TGTGCCATCAGAGGACAGGGGGAGAACACTGAAGCTTTCTTT
once	TRBV24-1	.	TRBJ2-5	13	CATSDRTAETQYF	TGTGCCACCAGTGATCGGACAGCCGAGACCCAGTACTTC
.	TRBV13	.	TRBJ2-7	15	CASSLGSGPSYEQYF	TGTGCCAGCAGCTTAGGATCAGGACCTTCCTACGAGCAGTACTTC
.	TRBV25-1	.	TRBJ1-4	13	CASSRPGDEKLFF	TGTGCCAGCAGCCGACCAGGGGATGAAAAACTGTTTTTT
.	TRBV28	.	TRBJ1-2	13	CASTVGGYYGYTF	TGTGCCAGCACCGTCGGGGGCTACTATGGCTACACCTTC
once	TRBV6-5	.	TRBJ2-7	14	CASSYGSATRQQYF	TGTGCCAGCAGTTACGGCTCGGCCACCCGTCAACAGTACTTC
.	TRBV18	TRBD1	TRBJ2-2	14	CASSPGQGYGELFF	TGTGCCAGCTCACCAGGACAGGGGTACGGGGAGCTGTTTTTT
.	TRBV2	.	TRBJ1-2	14	CASTSTREGYGYTF	TGTGCCAGCACGTCAACGAGGGAAGGGTATGGCTACACCTTC
.	TRBV20-1	.	TRBJ1-5	14	CSASGDRWYQPQHF	TGCAGTGCTAGTGGTGACAGGTGGTATCAGCCCCAGCATTTT
.	TRBV11-2	.	TRBJ2-5	18	CASSLPRGTETIQETQYF	TGTGCCAGCAGCTTACCGCGGGGGACAGAGACTATTCAAGAGACCCAGTACTTC